This entry describes one T cell receptor beta chain. The antigen is not known. Sequencing was performed with immunoSEQ multiplex PCR; in TCRdb, only in-frame clones are kept and a portion is missing. Altogether tens of thousands of clones are present, roughly nine tenths being singletons, with the ten largest covering about 0.2%. The data originate from a study of OX40 agonist ivuxolimab in advanced cancers. On the study more broadly: The study gave patients intravenous ivuxolimab at 0.01 to 10 mg/kg every 2 weeks. Study-level points and caveats: The study did not work out the antigen specificity of the expanded peripheral T cells.

Germline lookup yields CDR1 SGHTA and CDR2 FQGTGA. This CDR3 spans 21 amino acids. After removal of 3 bases from V and 4 bases from J, the junction contained 18 bases not matched to a gene. The sample in question was CD4+ or CD8+ T cells sorted from blood, obtained in a trial of the OX40 agonist ivuxolimab. V and J are TRBV7-3 and TRBJ2-3; TRBD2 matches 14 bases. The sequence was obtained from an adult with an advanced solid tumor such as melanoma, head and neck, liver or kidney cancer. For the CDR3, the DNA is TGTGCCAGCAGCTTGTTGGGAGGCATCGGGACTAGCGGGAGAAGGGCAGATACGCAGTATTTT. It translates to CASSLLGGIGTSGRRADTQYF.